Listed below are T cell receptor beta chains from one sample, sequenced in a study of cytomegalovirus exposure and HLA in healthy donors. This table comes from immunoSEQ multiplex PCR, and its TCRdb copy is limited to in-frame clones, with some not included. The table shows some 210,000 clones, with around 90% occurring only once. Sequencing input: PBMCs. These TCRs come from a woman younger than 35 in good health and CMV-seropositive. Each CDR3 is given with its conserved first and last residue. Fields, in order: clone size, J gene, D gene, V gene, CDR3 DNA, CDR3 protein. The D gene is left open where the match is weak. The listing skips clone size in some rows; elsewhere it reads once, few, many or a size class.

. | TRBJ1-4 | . | TRBV19 | TGTGCCAGTAGTATAGCGGGGGGCAGTGAAAAACTGTTTTTT | CASSIAGGSEKLFF
once | TRBJ2-5 | TRBD2 | TRBV5-1 | TGCGCCAGCAGCTTGTTTAGCGGGAGAGGGCCAGAGACCCAGTACTTC | CASSLFSGRGPETQYF
. | TRBJ2-1 | . | TRBV10-1 | TGCGCCAGCAGCCCCCGACTGAGCTCCTACAATGAGCAGTTCTTC | CASSPRLSSYNEQFF
. | TRBJ1-5 | . | TRBV2 | TGTGCCAGCAGAGGGGGGGAAGGACAGCCCCAGCATTTT | CASRGGEGQPQHF
once | TRBJ2-1 | TRBD2 | TRBV7-9 | TGTGCCAGCAGGGCGACTAGCGGGAGGGCCAATGAGCAGTTCTTC | CASRATSGRANEQFF
. | TRBJ2-1 | TRBD2 | TRBV25-1 | TGTGCCAGCAGTGATTCTTCTCCGGGACTAGCGGGAGCCGATGAGCAGTTCTTC | CASSDSSPGLAGADEQFF
. | TRBJ1-1 | . | TRBV6-1 | TGTGCCAGCAGTGAAAGGCGAGGTTTGACTGAAGCTTTCTTT | CASSERRGLTEAFF
. | TRBJ2-7 | . | TRBV7-2 | TGTGCCAGCAGCTTATCTTTCGGACAGAACTACGAGCAGTACTTC | CASSLSFGQNYEQYF
once | TRBJ1-1 | . | TRBV19 | TGTGCCAGTAGTCTCAGGGAAGGGACTGAAGCTTTCTTT | CASSLREGTEAFF
. | TRBJ1-5 | . | TRBV27 | TGTGCCAGCAGTTTATCGTCCAGATATAGCAATCAGCCCCAGCATTTT | CASSLSSRYSNQPQHF
. | TRBJ1-2 | . | TRBV5-1 | TGCGCCAGCAGCCCCCTGGTGGGGGGGGACTATGGCTACACCTTC | CASSPLVGGDYGYTF
. | TRBJ1-2 | TRBD1 | TRBV30 | TGTGCCTGGGGACAGGGTATTGGGGCGTGGGGCTACACCTTC | CAWGQGIGAWGYTF
. | TRBJ1-1 | . | TRBV7-9 | TGTGCCAGCAGCCCCACAAAGAACACTGAAGCTTTCTTT | CASSPTKNTEAFF
few | TRBJ1-2 | . | TRBV27 | TGTGCCAGCAGTATGGCCCACGGTTTGGGGAGCTATGGCTACACCTTC | CASSMAHGLGSYGYTF
. | TRBJ2-7 | . | TRBV4-1 | TGCGCCAGCAGCCAAGAGTTCCTACGGGGGTTGTTATCCTACGAGCAGTACTTC | CASSQEFLRGLLSYEQYF
. | TRBJ1-5 | . | TRBV28 | TGTGCCAGCAGTTCTTACCCCGGGACTAGCAGGCAGCCCCAGCATTTT | CASSSYPGTSRQPQHF
. | TRBJ1-5 | . | TRBV28 | TGTGCCAGCGGGGCGGACACCACAATCAGTGCCCAGCATTTT | CASGADTTISAQHF
. | TRBJ1-1 | . | TRBV2 | TGTGCCAGCAGACAGGGTCGGAACACTGAAGCTTTCTTT | CASRQGRNTEAFF
. | TRBJ1-5 | . | TRBV4-1 | TGCGCCAGCAGCCCGGGAGGACATAGCAATCAGCCCCAGCATTTT | CASSPGGHSNQPQHF
. | TRBJ2-1 | TRBD1 | TRBV27 | TGTGCCAGCAGTTTAGACAGGGTTACCTACAATGAGCAGTTCTTC | CASSLDRVTYNEQFF
. | TRBJ1-1 | TRBD1 | TRBV6-6 | TGTGCCAGCAGTCAGATGACAGGGGGAGCTTTCTTT | CASSQMTGGAFF
. | TRBJ2-1 | TRBD2 | TRBV6-1 | TGTGCCAGCAGTGAAGGTTGGGGGCTAGCGGGACCTAATGAGCAGTTCTTC | CASSEGWGLAGPNEQFF
. | TRBJ2-1 | . | TRBV27 | TGTGCCAGCAGTCCCCCAAATAGCCTCCTCTACAATGAGCAGTTCTTC | CASSPPNSLLYNEQFF
. | TRBJ2-1 | . | TRBV9 | TGTGCCAGCAGCGTAGATGAGGGAGCCTACAATGAGCAGTTCTTC | CASSVDEGAYNEQFF
. | TRBJ2-7 | . | TRBV27 | TGTGCCAGCAGTTTAAAGGTGACTAGCTCCTACGAGCAGTACTTC | CASSLKVTSSYEQYF
. | TRBJ2-1 | TRBD2 | TRBV4-1 | TGCGCCAGCAGCCAAGAGAACCTAGCGGGTGAGCAGTTCTTC | CASSQENLAGEQFF
once | TRBJ1-4 | TRBD1 | TRBV28 | TGTGCCAGCAGTTCAATCATGGACAGGGAGACTTCAACTAATGAAAAACTGTTTTTT | CASSSIMDRETSTNEKLFF
once | TRBJ2-7 | . | TRBV5-6 | TGTGCCAGCAGCTTGGGACAGAACTACGAGCAGTACTTC | CASSLGQNYEQYF
. | TRBJ1-2 | . | TRBV18 | TGTGCCAGCTCACCAGACAAGGTCTATGGCTACACCTTC | CASSPDKVYGYTF
. | TRBJ2-3 | . | TRBV9 | TGTGCCAGCAGCAACAATGCTAGGATTTCCACAGATACGCAGTATTTT | CASSNNARISTDTQYF